Sequencing of this T cell receptor (beta chain) was carried out in a study of CD8+CD57+ T cells in acquired aplastic anemia. Overall study results and limits: Researchers reported that CD8+ Simpson's diversity was not significantly different in patients versus controls.

This clonotype occurred once. Its specificity is unknown. Genomic DNA templated the TCR beta VDJ and CDR3 profiling. One entry per CDR3 protein, called by TCRdb with MiXCR from the reads. The table includes about 190,000 distinct CDR3 sequences, 54% detected once. CDR1 is SEHNR, CDR2 FQNEAQ, per germline (reference sequence). V lost 0 bases and J 0 bases, leaving 17 bases between the germline ends. The CDR3 is 18 amino acids. The rearrangement uses TRBV7-9 and TRBJ2-5, with D tentatively TRBD1 (5 bases). The sequencing input was sorted CD4+, CD8+, or CD8+CD57+ T cells (not recorded which) from PBMCs. This receptor was obtained from a human donor in good health, serving as a control. The CDR3 reads CASSLALGAGPNQETQYF. DNA for the CDR3: TGTGCCAGCAGCTTAGCGTTAGGGGCAGGACCGAACCAAGAGACCCAGTACTTC.